This T cell receptor (beta chain) was obtained from a study of blood T cells in healthy people across ages (dated by TCRdb to about 2015). Regarding the complete study: In model experiments, roughly one uniquely barcoded TCR beta cDNA molecule per two T cells was captured by template switching. Age-related changes in TCR beta repertoire diversity were measured in the study by deep sequencing normalized with unique cDNA molecular identifiers. Donors were grouped into four age groups: young (average roughly 15 years), middle-aged (about 38), aged (roughly 67) and long-lived (approximately 78). To avoid experimental bias, donors of different ages were spread randomly across the sequencing lanes. The study analyzed two additional independent replicas of 1 million unique cDNA reads from the same blood draw for two donors, one aged 18 to 29 and one aged 80 or older. Overall study outcomes, separate from this receptor: Estimates of total diversity based on one million sequenced T cells were considered lower bounds and underestimates. A strong correlation was found between observed TCR beta diversity and the percentage of naive T cells measured by flow cytometry. Observed TCR beta diversity per million T cells fell roughly linearly with age, and a significant reduction was already apparent by age around 44. Conclusive comparison of naive and antigen-experienced compartments was prevented by the profiling of bulk unsorted PBMCs. Compared with the aged group, the long-lived group had more naive CD4+ T cells, fewer expanded clones and increased TCR diversity, a pattern suggesting age selection. The CMV infection status of donors was not known, potentially confounding age-related changes in expanded clonotypes.

The germline V gene (reference sequence) yields DFQATT for CDR1 and SNEGSKA for CDR2. V is pruned by 3 bases and J by 5 bases, leaving 2 bases of the junction without a gene match. There are 13 amino acids in the CDR3, from cysteine to phenylalanine inclusive. Here the CDR3 DNA is all that survives: 39 bases in frame from base 1. Donors were around 37 systemically healthy Caucasian individuals from Russia aged roughly 6 to 100 years. Each donor gave approximately 9.3 milliliters of peripheral blood, collected into EDTA-treated Vacutainer tubes. Ficoll-Paque density-gradient centrifugation was used to isolate PBMCs, with at least 7 million obtained per sample. Total RNA was extracted from PBMCs with Trizol reagent, with at least 6 micrograms obtained per sample. For every donor, flow cytometry on a PBMC aliquot measured the percentage of naive CD45RAhigh/CD27high T cells. This clonotype has more than one count but fewer than ten. The target of this receptor is not known. Per-base quality was not reported, and no clone a single base away is much larger than it.

Receptor amplification or capture employed 5' RACE. Sequencing took place on an Illumina HiSeq 2500. The second PCR ran for roughly 7 to 12 cycles and used a J-beta primer mix along with a sample-barcoded 5' primer. A unique molecular identifier was introduced onto each TCR beta cDNA molecule by a template-switch 5' adaptor carrying 12 random nucleotides. Each sample yielded at least 2.5 million CDR3-containing paired-end reads. First-strand cDNA was synthesized from all RNA with the Mint cDNA synthesis kit, primed by a TRBC-specific oligonucleotide. Following uracil-DNA glycosylase treatment, a first 18-cycle PCR with universal primers M1SS and BC2_uni_R was performed on all cDNA. Per the authors' processing: For normalization, 1 million high-quality reads were randomly selected from each sample, with every read carrying a distinct molecular identifier. Instead of being binned into consensus sequences, reads that shared molecular identifiers were thrown out. MiTCR, set to a Q25 quality threshold and the strictest error-elimination algorithm, was used for CDR3 identification, clonotype clustering and error correction. A nonparametric unseen species model using Euler transformation provided a lower-bound estimate of total TCR beta diversity. TCRdb reprocessed the public reads (quality trimming at Q25 with fastp, clone calling with MiXCR) and kept in-frame beta chains. Under each unique CDR3 protein, matching rows form one entry showing the most common genes and DNA. The V and J calls reflect TCRdb's pipeline rather than the authors' work. The sample table shows around 900,000 distinct CDR3 sequences, and 51% are seen once. The ten largest clones take up about a fifth of the sample.

The rearrangement joined TRBV20-1 to TRBJ2-5; 11 central nucleotides agree with TRBD2. The sequence derives from a woman in her fifties or sixties in good health. Sequencing was performed on blood. The DNA is as follows: TGCAGTGCTAGGACTAGCGGGGTGGAGACCCAGTACTTC. This encodes CSARTSGVETQYF.